A single sample gave rise to the 25 T cell receptor beta chains below, sequenced in a study of blood T cell repertoires in COVID-19. Here immunoSEQ multiplex PCR was the method, and the copy in TCRdb shows in-frame clones only, minus some. This sample has some 130,000 clones, with around 80% found just once. The sequencing input was peripheral blood. The receptors stem from a man aged 60 to 69 who had recovered from COVID-19.

The V call is TRBV11-3, the J call TRBJ1-1; 8 bases align to TRBD1. The CDR3 is made up of 16 amino acids. The junction had 9 bases not matched to a gene; V was cut back by 6 bases and J by 0 bases. Germline-derived CDR1 and CDR2 are SGHNT and YENEEA. CDR3 in amino acids: CASSSDRVKMNTEAFF. DNA of the CDR3: TGTGCCAGCAGTTCGGACAGGGTCAAGATGAACACTGAAGCTTTCTTT. Filled out from reference TRBV11-3 and TRBJ1-1, the complete variable domain reads EAGVVQSPRYKIIEKKQPVAFWCNPISGHNTLYWYLQNLGQGPELLIRYENEEAVDDSQLPKDRFSAERLKGVDSTLKIQPAELGDSAVYLCASSSDRVKMNTEAFFGQGTRLTVV.

The chain links TRBV12-5 to TRBJ1-6; D not resolved. Trimming shortened V by 8 bases and J by 0 bases, and 17 bases separated the two germline ends. Germline lookup yields CDR1 LGHNT and CDR2 FRNRAP. The CDR3 runs 17 residues. The CDR3 here is CASTSPMPCSYNSPLHF. In DNA, the CDR3 is TGTGCTAGTACTTCGCCCATGCCTTGCTCCTATAATTCACCCCTCCACTTT.

Many counts were recorded for this clone. This sequence joins TRBV5-1 and TRBJ2-2, with unresolved D. Germline lookup yields CDR1 SGHRS and CDR2 YFSETQ. Trimming pared 0 bases from V and 6 bases from J, leaving 9 bases between. This CDR3 is 14 amino acids long. In DNA form, the CDR3 reads TGCGCCAGCAGCTTGGATTCACAGCCCGGGGAGCTGTTTTTT. Translated, it gives CASSLDSQPGELFF.

The chain links TRBV10-3 to TRBJ2-7, with 12 nucleotides matching TRBD1. V dropped 5 bases and J dropped 7; count of bases not matched to a gene: 9. The CDR3 sequence is 15 residues long. Per the germline V gene, CDR1 is ENHRY and CDR2 is SYGVKD. The CDR3 is CAISPLGQGAGEQYF. CDR3 coding DNA: TGTGCCATCAGTCCATTGGGACAGGGGGCTGGAGAGCAGTACTTC.

This clone was counted a few times. The chain links TRBV6-6 to TRBJ1-2, with TRBD1 matching 10 bases. The trim removed 7 bases at V and 4 bases at J, leaving 6 bases unmatched. In germline, CDR1 is MNHNY, CDR2 SVGAGI (reference sequence). This CDR3 has 14 amino acids. The CDR3 bases are TGTGCCAGCAAACCGGGACAGGGGCGCTATGGCTACACCTTC. Translation gives CASKPGQGRYGYTF.

The chain recombines TRBV19 with TRBJ2-2; 11 bases are shared with TRBD1. The CDR3 runs 14 residues. CDR1 is LNHDA, CDR2 SQIVND, per germline (reference sequence). V shed 5 bases and J 7 bases; nucleotides not matched to a gene: 3. The CDR3 DNA follows: TGTGCCAGTAGTGGGACAGGGGGAATCGGGGAGCTGTTTTTT. Translating gives CASSGTGGIGELFF.

The chain couples TRBV5-6 to TRBJ1-3; the D gene is possibly TRBD1 (5 bases). Germline V gene sequence: CDR1 SGHDT, CDR2 YYEEEE. The length of the CDR3 is 14 residues. Trimming removed 4 bases at V and 2 bases at J, with 10 bases between. The CDR3 is CASSLGRAGNTIYF. DNA for the CDR3: TGTGCCAGCAGCCTCGGCAGGGCTGGAAACACCATATATTTT.

This sequence joins TRBV28 and TRBJ2-3, with TRBD2 identical over 7 bases. The ends lost 8 bases at V and 2 bases at J; junction bases unmatched: 7. Germline lookup yields CDR1 MDHEN and CDR2 SYDVKM. The length of the CDR3 is 14 residues. The CDR3: CASGKRGYTDTQYF. In DNA, the CDR3 is TGTGCCAGCGGCAAGCGGGGCTACACAGATACGCAGTATTTT.

The chain carries TRBV29-1 and TRBJ1-1; possibly TRBD1 for D (5 bases). The CDR3 runs to 12 residues. V lost 2 bases to trimming and J lost 1 base, with 5 bases between them. CDR1 and CDR2 from the germline V gene are SQVTM and ANQGSEA. CDR3 DNA sequence: TGCAGCGTTGAACAGGGGAACACTGAAGCTTTCTTT. Protein product: CSVEQGNTEAFF.

A single count supports this clone. This chain uses TRBV9 with TRBJ2-6; unclear D gene. The CDR3 has 17 residues. The V and J ends lost 0 bases and 0 bases respectively, with 10 bases between them. CDR1 is SGDLS and CDR2 is YYNGEE in the germline V gene. The CDR3 sequence is CASSVAFWSSGANVLTF. CDR3 bases: TGTGCCAGCAGCGTAGCCTTTTGGAGCTCTGGGGCCAACGTCCTGACTTTC.

The sample holds a few counts of this clone. V usage is TRBV2 and J usage is TRBJ2-1; 11 nucleotides match TRBD2. The junction had 5 bases not matched to a gene; V was cut back by 8 bases and J by 5 bases. The CDR3 covers 14 residues. The germline V gene encodes CDR1 SNHLY and CDR2 FYNNEI. CDR3 protein: CASSRLAGNNEQFF. The CDR3 DNA follows: TGTGCCAGCTCCAGACTAGCGGGGAACAATGAGCAGTTCTTC.

Only a few counts were recorded for this clone. This chain connects TRBV6-5 to TRBJ1-5; 8 bases map to TRBD1. The germline gives CDR1 MNHEY, CDR2 SVGAGI. Trimming cost V 7 bases and J 7 bases; bases outside gene matches: 6. This CDR3 is 13 amino acids long. CDR3 sequence: CASTDRETQPQHF. The CDR3 nucleotides read TGTGCCAGCACGGACAGGGAGACGCAGCCCCAGCATTTT.

This clone appeared many times. This chain links TRBV5-4 with TRBJ2-1; TRBD1 aligns across 9 bases. J was trimmed by 8 bases and V by 3 bases; bases with no gene match: 3. Germline values: CDR1 SGHNT, CDR2 YYREEE (reference sequence). CDR3 length equals 13 residues. This CDR3 reads CASSWDRVHEQFF. CDR3 nucleotide sequence: TGTGCCAGCAGCTGGGACAGGGTGCATGAGCAGTTCTTC.

J is TRBJ2-7 and V is TRBV28, with D unclear. The CDR3 has 14 amino acids. V lost 3 bases, J lost 0 bases, and 9 bases lay in between. CDR1 and CDR2 from the germline V gene are MDHEN and SYDVKM. The CDR3 loop is CASSFGGLSYEQYF. The CDR3 nucleotides are TGTGCCAGCAGTTTCGGCGGTCTCTCCTACGAGCAGTACTTC.

The chain joins TRBV7-9 to TRBJ2-5; D is perhaps TRBD2 (6 bases). Trimming removed 6 bases at V and 1 base at J, with 12 bases between. The length of the CDR3 is 14 residues. The germline CDR1 and CDR2 sequences are SEHNR and FQNEAQ (reference sequence). The CDR3: CASRGAGFQETQYF. CDR3 bases: TGTGCCAGCAGGGGAGCGGGCTTCCAAGAGACCCAGTACTTC. The full variable domain, completed using reference TRBV7-9 and TRBJ2-5, is DTGVSQNPRHKITKRGQNVTFRCDPISEHNRLYWYRQTLGQGPEFLTYFQNEAQLEKSRLLSDRFSAERPKGSFSTLEIQRTEQGDSAMYLCASRGAGFQETQYFGPGTRLLVL.

V and J are TRBV5-1 and TRBJ2-7; 7 bases map to TRBD2. Germline lookup yields CDR1 SGHRS and CDR2 YFSETQ. This CDR3 region has 14 residues. J lost 4 bases, V lost 1 base, and 5 bases had no gene match. CDR3 amino acids: CASSLRWEGYEQYF. CDR3 DNA: TGCGCCAGCAGCTTGAGGTGGGAGGGATACGAGCAGTACTTC.

The V call is TRBV5-1, the J call TRBJ2-7; 8 bases line up with TRBD2. The CDR3 spans 22 residues. After removal of 5 bases from V and 5 bases from J, the junction contained 33 bases not matched to a gene. The germline V gene has CDR1 SGHRS and CDR2 YFSETQ. The CDR3 region is CASSSPRGGGSGIKIRVDEQYF. Here the CDR3 DNA reads TGCGCCAGCAGTTCGCCGCGGGGCGGCGGTAGCGGGATCAAGATCCGGGTGGACGAGCAGTACTTC.

V gene TRBV24-1 combines with J gene TRBJ2-3, with D unresolved. Germline CDR1 is KGHDR and CDR2 is SFDVKD. The CDR3 sequence is 15 residues long. Trimming removed 0 bases at V and 0 bases at J, with 6 bases between. CDR3 nucleotide sequence: TGTGCCACCAGTGATTTGGCGTTTAGCACAGATACGCAGTATTTT. As protein: CATSDLAFSTDTQYF.

The chain is built from TRBV10-1 and TRBJ2-5, with D tentatively TRBD2 (5 bases). V shed 0 bases and J shed 2 bases, with 16 bases lying between them. The CDR3 spans 17 residues. CDR1 is WNHNN and CDR2 is SYGVQD in the germline V gene (reference sequence). In DNA, the CDR3 is TGCGCCAGCAGTGAGTCATGTAAGGCGGGCATACAAGAGACCCAGTACTTC. This codes for CASSESCKAGIQETQYF.

The rearrangement links TRBV5-4 to TRBJ1-6; D gene uncertain. Trimming took off 4 bases at V and 11 bases at J, with 22 bases between the two ends. Germline V lookup: CDR1 SGHNT, CDR2 YYREEE (reference sequence). CDR3 length: 16 residues. DNA for the CDR3: TGTGCCAGCAGCAGCGGCGGGGTTGGGCCCCAGGCACCCCTCCACTTT. As protein: CASSSGGVGPQAPLHF.

The chain employs TRBV6-2 or TRBV6-3 and TRBJ1-5; 10 nucleotides agree with TRBD1. CDR1 is MNHEY and CDR2 is SVGEGT in the germline V gene. The CDR3 covers 15 residues. Trimming cost V 4 bases and J 7 bases; bases outside gene matches: 7. The CDR3 sequence is CASSSLGQGGQPQHF. The CDR3 DNA is TGTGCCAGCAGTTCCCTCGGACAGGGGGGACAGCCCCAGCATTTT.

The V gene is TRBV29-1, the J gene TRBJ1-5; 11 bases are a match to TRBD1. CDR3 length: 15 residues. With V trimmed by 5 bases and J by 1 base, 4 bases remained unmatched. CDR1 is SQVTM, CDR2 ANQGSEA, per germline. The chain's CDR3 is CSVMGQGGSNQPQHF. The CDR3, as DNA: TGCAGCGTTATGGGACAGGGGGGAAGCAATCAGCCCCAGCATTTT.

The CDR3 nucleotides read TGTGCCAGCAGTTCCCTGGGGACATTATCTGGCAATGAGCAGTTCTTC. Protein product: CASSSLGTLSGNEQFF. This chain uses TRBV6-6 with TRBJ2-1, with TRBD1 as a possible D gene (6 bases). The V gene lost 4 bases and the J gene lost 6 bases, with 19 bases spanning the gap. The length of the CDR3 is 16 residues. Germline V gene sequence: CDR1 MNHNY, CDR2 SVGAGI (reference sequence).

J is TRBJ2-7 and V is TRBV27; 8 nucleotides match TRBD2. The V segment lost 6 bases and the J segment 4 bases; nucleotides outside the gene matches: 23. Germline CDR1 MNHEY, CDR2 SMNVEV (reference sequence). The CDR3 runs to 19 residues. In DNA form, the CDR3 reads TGTGCCAGCAGCTTTAGAGGGATACCTACAGCGGGAGTGGAGTACGAGCAGTACTTC. This gives the protein CASSFRGIPTAGVEYEQYF.

The chain combines TRBV5-1 with TRBJ2-1, with TRBD1 matching over 7 bases. With V trimmed by 3 bases and J by 4 bases, 13 bases remained unmatched. Germline V lookup: CDR1 SGHRS, CDR2 YFSETQ. The CDR3 is 17 amino acids. The DNA for the CDR3 is TGCGCCAGCAGCTACTTACGAAGACAGGGTAGTTACAATGAGCAGTTCTTC. Protein product: CASSYLRRQGSYNEQFF.